These 26 T cell receptor beta chains originate from one sample sequenced in a study of blood T cell repertoires in COVID-19. Using immunoSEQ multiplex PCR, the repertoire was profiled, and TCRdb retains in-frame clones only, with some absent. The sample contains approximately 200,000 clones, about 88% of which appear only once. Material: peripheral blood. Every receptor here comes from a man in his fifties or sixties who had recovered from COVID-19.

DNA for the CDR3: TGTGCCAGCTCACCATACGGGACAGCGAACACTGAAGCTTTCTTT. As protein: CASSPYGTANTEAFF. V is TRBV18 and J is TRBJ1-1; 7 bases are shared with TRBD1. This CDR3 region has 15 residues. V shed 2 bases, J shed 1 base, and the junction held 4 bases outside the gene matches. Per the germline V gene, CDR1 is KGHSH and CDR2 is LQKENI. Full variable domain (rest looked up from reference TRBV18 and TRBJ1-1): NAGVMQNPRHLVRRRGQEARLRCSPMKGHSHVYWYRQLPEEGLKFMVYLQKENIIDESGMPKERFSAEFPKEGPSILRIQQVVRGDSAAYFCASSPYGTANTEAFFGQGTRLTVV.

This clone was picked up one time. The rearrangement links TRBV4-2 to TRBJ1-2; D uncertain. Germline CDR1 is LGHNA and CDR2 is YNFKEQ. The germline V and J ends were trimmed by 3 bases and 2 bases, with 7 bases remaining between them. This CDR3 region has 13 residues. The CDR3 bases are TGTGCCAGCAGCCATCGAGGGAACTATGGCTACACCTTC. Residues: CASSHRGNYGYTF.

The rearrangement links TRBV9 to TRBJ1-2; D not resolved. Germline lookup yields CDR1 SGDLS and CDR2 YYNGEE. This CDR3 contains 16 residues. The germline V and J ends were trimmed by 0 bases and 1 base, with 13 bases remaining between them. The CDR3 nucleotides are TGTGCCAGCAGCGTAGCTGGAGGGCCAGATAACTATGGCTACACCTTC. Its translation: CASSVAGGPDNYGYTF.

This chain uses TRBV18 with TRBJ1-2; 8 bases line up with TRBD1. The CDR3 spans 15 residues. The V gene's germline CDR1 is KGHSH and CDR2 LQKENI. V lost 3 bases and J lost 9; bases outside the gene matches: 12. The CDR3 DNA follows: TGTGCCAGCTCACCGTCAACACCCGGGACAGGCCGCTACACCTTC. Its translation is CASSPSTPGTGRYTF.

The genes are TRBV15 and TRBJ2-1, with 8 bases aligning to TRBD2. The CDR3 runs 16 residues. Unmatched junction bases numbered 16, after V lost 5 bases and J lost 10 bases. Per the germline V gene, CDR1 is LNHNV and CDR2 is YYDKDF (reference sequence). This CDR3 is CATSGRTSSGLGEQFF. DNA for the CDR3: TGTGCCACCAGCGGGAGGACTAGCTCAGGATTAGGGGAGCAGTTCTTC. The full variable domain, with the rest looked up from reference TRBV15 and TRBJ2-1, is DAMVIQNPRYQVTQFGKPVTLSCSQTLNHNVMYWYQQKSSQAPKLLFHYYDKDFNNEADTPDNFQSRRPNTSFCFLDIRSPGLGDTAMYLCATSGRTSSGLGEQFFGPGTRLTVL.

This chain links TRBV19 with TRBJ2-4; TRBD2 matches 12 bases. Germline lookup yields CDR1 LNHDA and CDR2 SQIVND (reference sequence). The CDR3 is made up of 17 amino acids. Trimming removed 1 base from V and 2 bases from J; junction bases left unmatched: 3. This CDR3 reads CASSIGLAGGSKNIQYF. The CDR3 nucleotides read TGTGCCAGTAGTATAGGGCTAGCGGGAGGGTCCAAAAACATTCAGTACTTC. Supplemented by reference TRBV19 and TRBJ2-4, the full variable domain reads DGGITQSPKYLFRKEGQNVTLSCEQNLNHDAMYWYRQDPGQGLRLIYYSQIVNDFQKGDIAEGYSVSREKKESFPLTVTSAQKNPTAFYLCASSIGLAGGSKNIQYFGAGTRLSVL.

This chain connects TRBV5-4 to TRBJ1-2; D may be TRBD1 (6 bases). Trimming stripped 4 bases from V and 14 bases from J, with 18 bases between. The CDR3 covers 12 residues. Per germline, CDR1 SGHNT and CDR2 YYREEE (reference sequence). The chain's CDR3 is CASSGWDMGITF. In nucleotides, the CDR3 is TGTGCCAGCAGCGGGTGGGACATGGGAATAACCTTC.

The rearrangement links TRBV27 to TRBJ1-4; possibly TRBD1 for D (5 bases). Germline V CDR1 and CDR2: MNHEY, SMNVEV (reference sequence). Between the trimmed V and J ends, which lost 5 bases and 3 bases, there was a span of 16 bases. CDR3 length: 16 amino acids. The DNA of the CDR3 is TGTGCCAGCAGTCGCATGAGCGGGGGAGCTAATGAAAAACTGTTTTTT. It translates to CASSRMSGGANEKLFF.

CDR3 loop: CASSENPDRGHEQYF. The CDR3, as DNA: TGTGCCAGCAGTGAGAATCCAGACAGGGGGCACGAGCAGTACTTC. V is TRBV6-1 and J is TRBJ2-7, with 10 nucleotides matching TRBD1. Unmatched junction bases numbered 7, after V lost 3 bases and J lost 5 bases. CDR3 length equals 15 residues. Germline V gene data show CDR1 as MNHNS and CDR2 as SASEGT.

The rearrangement uses TRBV28 and TRBJ2-2; 13 positions agree with TRBD2. CDR1 and CDR2 (germline): MDHEN, SYDVKM. Trimming cost V 3 bases and J 1 base; bases outside gene matches: 8. The CDR3 totals 19 residues. The CDR3 DNA reads TGTGCCAGCAGTTTCCCCACTAGCGGGAGGGCCAGGAACACCGGGGAGCTGTTTTTT. It specifies CASSFPTSGRARNTGELFF.

The rearrangement joins TRBV13 to TRBJ2-1, with 7 positions matching TRBD1. The CDR3 length is 15 residues. The J segment lost 8 bases and the V segment lost 5 bases, leaving 12 bases of the junction unmatched. Per germline, CDR1 PRHDT and CDR2 FYEKMQ (reference sequence). CDR3 DNA sequence: TGTGCCAGCAGCGCCGGAGGCCCCCAGGGGGATGAGCAGTTCTTC. Amino acids: CASSAGGPQGDEQFF. Full variable domain (remainder filled in from reference TRBV13 and TRBJ2-1): AAGVIQSPRHLIKEKRETATLKCYPIPRHDTVYWYQQGPGQDPQFLISFYEKMQSDKGSIPDRFSAQQFSDYHSELNMSSLELGDSALYFCASSAGGPQGDEQFFGPGTRLTVL.

The chain has TRBV7-9 and TRBJ2-1; D is uncertain. The CDR3 spans 16 residues. Trimming cost V 0 bases and J 0 bases, with 9 bases left between them. The germline gives CDR1 SEHNR, CDR2 FQNEAQ (reference sequence). CDR3 region: CASSLAWSPSYNEQFF. DNA of the CDR3: TGTGCCAGCAGCTTAGCGTGGAGCCCCTCCTACAATGAGCAGTTCTTC.

This clone was observed a few times. The chain has TRBV7-9 and TRBJ2-7; 8 bases are a match to TRBD2. The V and J ends lost 2 bases and 4 bases, in that order; junction bases with no gene match: 4. The length of the CDR3 is 14 residues. Looked up from germline, CDR1 is SEHNR and CDR2 is FQNEAQ (reference sequence). The CDR3 region has the DNA TGTGCCAGCAGCTTAACCCGCGGGGGGTACGAGCAGTACTTC. Its translation: CASSLTRGGYEQYF.

The rearrangement links TRBV28 to TRBJ1-2, with D perhaps matching TRBD1 (5 bases). Germline-derived CDR1 and CDR2 are MDHEN and SYDVKM. Trimming left V 10 bases short and J 6 bases short, with 21 bases between. The CDR3 extends over 14 amino acids. In DNA, the CDR3 is TGTGCCACCCCCGCCTGGGGCGCGACGGATGGCTACACCTTC. Translating it yields CATPAWGATDGYTF.

This chain links TRBV5-8 with TRBJ2-1; 10 nucleotides match TRBD1. V lost 4 bases to trimming and J lost 3 bases; unmatched junction nucleotides: 7. The CDR3 spans 16 residues. Germline V gene data show CDR1 as SGHTS and CDR2 as YDEGEE. The CDR3 reads CASSREGQGFYNEQFF. The CDR3 nucleotides read TGTGCCAGCAGCCGAGAGGGACAGGGGTTCTACAATGAGCAGTTCTTC.

The chain is built from TRBV10-3 and TRBJ2-1; unclear D gene. The length of the CDR3 is 16 residues. Trimming pared 1 base from V and 5 bases from J, leaving 15 bases between. Germline lookup yields CDR1 ENHRY and CDR2 SYGVKD. In DNA, the CDR3 is TGTGCCATCAGTGAGTTTTTACACCAAGATAACAATGAGCAGTTCTTC. Residues: CAISEFLHQDNNEQFF.

Here the CDR3 DNA reads TGTGCCAGCAGCTTGTCCCTCCCTCGGGGTCGAGGCTACACCTTC. Protein sequence: CASSLSLPRGRGYTF. The gene calls are TRBV5-4 and TRBJ1-2; D unresolved. The CDR3 has 15 residues. Trimming removed 1 base at V and 8 bases at J, with 18 bases between. Germline V lookup: CDR1 SGHNT, CDR2 YYREEE (reference sequence).

Points on this clone: The same CDR3 can be traced to other DNA sequences in this sample. The CDR3 bases are TGTGCCAGTAGTATAGACAGGGGGCAAGAGACCCAGTACTTC. It translates to CASSIDRGQETQYF. The chain has TRBV19 and TRBJ2-5, with 7 bases identical to TRBD1. V dropped 0 bases and J dropped 2; count of bases not matched to a gene: 0. The CDR3 is 14 amino acids. Germline V CDR1 and CDR2: LNHDA, SQIVND (reference sequence).

The rearrangement links TRBV4-1 to TRBJ2-3, with 9 bases lining up with TRBD2. With 10 bases clipped from V and 3 bases from J, the junction kept 14 bases outside the gene matches. CDR1 and CDR2 (germline): MGHRA, YSYEKL. CDR3 length: 16 amino acids. This chain's CDR3 is CATGQVSGSRTDTQYF. The CDR3, as DNA: TGCGCCACGGGACAAGTTAGCGGGAGTAGGACAGATACGCAGTATTTT.

This rearrangement joins TRBV27 to TRBJ1-1, with 7 bases that match TRBD1. This CDR3 comprises 15 residues. Germline lookup yields CDR1 MNHEY and CDR2 SMNVEV (reference sequence). The ends lost 6 bases at V and 3 bases at J; junction bases unmatched: 10. CDR3 region: CASSTVQGQYTEAFF. In nucleotides, the CDR3 is TGTGCCAGCAGCACAGTACAGGGGCAGTACACTGAAGCTTTCTTT.

The chain joins TRBV29-1 to TRBJ2-7, with TRBD1 matching 9 bases. CDR1 is SQVTM, CDR2 ANQGSEA, per germline. This CDR3 has 18 residues. V shed 0 bases and J 0 bases; nucleotides not matched to a gene: 12. The chain's CDR3 is CSVEEWGQGDPSSYEQYF. CDR3 nucleotides: TGCAGCGTTGAAGAATGGGGACAGGGAGATCCGAGCTCCTACGAGCAGTACTTC.

With respect to this clone: This sample also contains other DNA sequences that code for the same CDR3. The rearrangement links TRBV2 to TRBJ1-1; TRBD1 might be the D (5 bases). In germline, CDR1 is SNHLY, CDR2 FYNNEI. CDR3 length: 13 residues. V dropped 2 bases and J dropped 4 bases, with 8 bases sitting between them. For the CDR3, the DNA is TGTGCCAGCAGTGAACAGGGTAGCACTGAAGCTTTCTTT. Translation: CASSEQGSTEAFF.

The chain carries TRBV27 and TRBJ1-6; no definite D call. Germline CDR1 and CDR2: MNHEY and SMNVEV (reference sequence). V gave up 3 bases and J gave up 0 bases, with 9 bases separating them. CDR3 size: 16 residues. In nucleotides, the CDR3 is TGTGCCAGCAGTTTTTTCCGTAGCTCCTATAATTCACCCCTCCACTTT. Translation: CASSFFRSSYNSPLHF.

The chain combines TRBV28 with TRBJ1-6; TRBD1 matches 12 bases. CDR3 length: 16 amino acids. The trim removed 6 bases at V and 7 bases at J, leaving 7 bases unmatched. Germline V lookup: CDR1 MDHEN, CDR2 SYDVKM. The CDR3 spells CASSALGQGANSPLHF. The DNA for the CDR3 is TGTGCCAGCAGCGCACTGGGACAGGGGGCGAATTCACCCCTCCACTTT. Filled out from reference TRBV28 and TRBJ1-6, the complete variable domain reads DVKVTQSSRYLVKRTGEKVFLECVQDMDHENMFWYRQDPGLGLRLIYFSYDVKMKEKGDIPEGYSVSREKKERFSLILESASTNQTSMYLCASSALGQGANSPLHFGNGTRLTVT.

This chain joins TRBV11-2 and TRBJ2-2; D possibly corresponds to TRBD2 (5 bases). Germline CDR1 SGHAT, CDR2 FQNNGV. V was cut by 4 bases and J by 7 bases, with 10 bases left in between. The CDR3 has 13 residues. The CDR3 protein is CASSSLEVGELFF. CDR3 nucleotide sequence: TGTGCCAGCAGCTCACTAGAGGTCGGGGAGCTGTTTTTT.

This chain connects TRBV11-3 to TRBJ2-5; D perhaps matches TRBD2 (7 bases). Germline V gives CDR1 SGHNT, CDR2 YENEEA. CDR3 length: 14 amino acids. The V and J ends lost 5 bases and 4 bases respectively, with 14 bases between them. The CDR3 DNA sequence: TGTGCCAGCAGCGCTAGCGGAGGGGGAGAGACCCAGTACTTC. Protein: CASSASGGGETQYF.